Listed below are T cell receptor beta chains from one sample, sequenced in a study of blood T cell repertoires in COVID-19. Profiled with immunoSEQ multiplex PCR; TCRdb holds only in-frame clones, not every one. The profile shows under 250,000 clones, around 86% of them singletons. Sequencing used peripheral blood. Source of these receptors: a woman aged 60 to 75 who had recovered from COVID-19. The CDR3 runs from the conserved cysteine through the conserved F or W. The D gene is left open where the match is weak. Clone size is not always given. Where it is, it says once, few, many or a class for expanded clones.

d_gene,abundance,j_gene,v_gene,CDR3nt,CDR3aa
TRBD2,-,TRBJ2-1,TRBV9,TGTGCCAGCAGCGCGCGGGGGGAGGATTACAATGAGCAGTTCTTC,CASSARGEDYNEQFF
TRBD1,-,TRBJ2-7,TRBV11-1,TGTGCCAGCAGAACGACAGGGCTTTACGAGCAGTACTTC,CASRTTGLYEQYF
TRBD1,once,TRBJ1-5,TRBV6-2/TRBV6-3,TGTGCCAGCAGTGGGGGGACAGGTTATCAGCCCCAGCATTTT,CASSGGTGYQPQHF
-,-,TRBJ1-5,TRBV4-2,TGTGCCAGCAGCGTAAGGGGGGGGGATAGCAATCAGCCCCAGCATTTT,CASSVRGGDSNQPQHF
-,-,TRBJ1-5,TRBV28,TGTGCCACCTACTCTGGCAATCAGCCCCAGCATTTT,CATYSGNQPQHF
-,-,TRBJ1-2,TRBV10-3,TGTGCCATCAGTGATTTAAGGCAGGCGGAGGGACATGGCTACACCTTC,CAISDLRQAEGHGYTF
-,-,TRBJ1-6,TRBV2,TGTGCCAGCAAACTGGAGGGATCACCCCTCCACTTT,CASKLEGSPLHF
-,-,TRBJ1-2,TRBV28,TGTGCCAGCAGTTTTCGGCCCAGTAGGAGAGGGCTCTATGGCTACACCTTC,CASSFRPSRRGLYGYTF
-,-,TRBJ1-1,TRBV5-5,TGTGCCAGCAGCTTGAGGAGGGCGAACACTGAAGCTTTCTTT,CASSLRRANTEAFF
TRBD2,once,TRBJ2-1,TRBV7-9,TGTGCCAGCAGCCCCCGGCGAGCGGGGGGAATAAATGAGCAGTTCTTC,CASSPRRAGGINEQFF
TRBD1,-,TRBJ2-5,TRBV9,TGTGCCAGCAGCGATGGGACAGATTGGCAAGAGACCCAGTACTTC,CASSDGTDWQETQYF
TRBD1,-,TRBJ1-1,TRBV5-1,TGCGCCAGCAGGTGGACAGGGGTGGGGAACACTGAAGCTTTCTTT,CASRWTGVGNTEAFF
-,-,TRBJ1-4,TRBV7-8,TGTGCCAGCAGCTTAACAGACAATGAAAAACTGTTTTTT,CASSLTDNEKLFF
-,-,TRBJ1-5,TRBV6-1,TGTGCCAGCAGTGAAAATTTGTACAGGGTTTTAAGCAATCAGCCCCAGCATTTT,CASSENLYRVLSNQPQHF
TRBD2,-,TRBJ2-3,TRBV3-1/TRBV3-2,TGTGCCAGCAGCCAAAGACCGGGGGGGCGGGCAGATACGCAGTATTTT,CASSQRPGGRADTQYF
TRBD1,-,TRBJ2-5,TRBV13,TGTGCCAGCAGCAAACCCCGGGACAGAGGAGAGACCCAGTACTTC,CASSKPRDRGETQYF
TRBD2,-,TRBJ2-1,TRBV6-2/TRBV6-3,TGTGCCAGCAGCCCTTTGTTTTTTGGGACTAGTCATGAGCAGTTCTTC,CASSPLFFGTSHEQFF
-,-,TRBJ1-5,TRBV21-1,TGTGCCAGCAGCAAAGCGCTTTCGGGACAGAGCCTTCGGTCCCAGCATTTT,CASSKALSGQSLRSQHF
-,-,TRBJ1-6,TRBV4-3,TGCGCCAGCAGCCAAGCTCAGGGGTCCCGATCACCCCTCCACTTT,CASSQAQGSRSPLHF
TRBD1,-,TRBJ1-4,TRBV27,TGTGCCAGCAGTCTACAGGGGGCTGGCGAAAAACTGTTTTTT,CASSLQGAGEKLFF
-,-,TRBJ2-1,TRBV5-5,TGTGCCAGCAGCTTGGGCGTGAATGAGCAGTTCTTC,CASSLGVNEQFF
-,-,TRBJ2-3,TRBV19,TGTGCCAGTAGTAAAATCGTTGGGGGCGTAGGGGGAGATACGCAGTATTTT,CASSKIVGGVGGDTQYF
-,-,TRBJ2-2,TRBV7-9,TGTGCCAGCAGCTTTAGGGGGGGATACACCGGGGAGCTGTTTTTT,CASSFRGGYTGELFF
TRBD1,-,TRBJ1-6,TRBV18,TGTGCCAGCTCACCACAGCCGACAGGGGATAATTCACCCCTCCACTTT,CASSPQPTGDNSPLHF
-,-,TRBJ2-7,TRBV18,TGTGCCAGCTCACCAGCCGAGGGAGTTCAATACGAGCAGTACTTC,CASSPAEGVQYEQYF
-,-,TRBJ2-2,TRBV28,TGTGCCAGCAGTCAGTTAACGACCGGGGAGCTGTTTTTT,CASSQLTTGELFF
TRBD2,-,TRBJ2-2,TRBV7-2,TGTGCCAGCAGCTCCGGCGGGGGTAGAGGCACCGGGGAGCTGTTTTTT,CASSSGGGRGTGELFF
-,-,TRBJ1-4,TRBV6-1,TGTGCCAGCACGCTGGGGATGCGGGCCGGGGGAAAACTGTTTTTT,CASTLGMRAGGKLFF
TRBD1,-,TRBJ2-1,TRBV10-3,TGTGCCATCAGGGGGTCAGGGGGAAGAGATGAGCAGTTCTTC,CAIRGSGGRDEQFF
-,-,TRBJ2-3,TRBV28,TGTGCCAGCAGAGCAGGGGTAGTAGATACGCAGTATTTT,CASRAGVVDTQYF